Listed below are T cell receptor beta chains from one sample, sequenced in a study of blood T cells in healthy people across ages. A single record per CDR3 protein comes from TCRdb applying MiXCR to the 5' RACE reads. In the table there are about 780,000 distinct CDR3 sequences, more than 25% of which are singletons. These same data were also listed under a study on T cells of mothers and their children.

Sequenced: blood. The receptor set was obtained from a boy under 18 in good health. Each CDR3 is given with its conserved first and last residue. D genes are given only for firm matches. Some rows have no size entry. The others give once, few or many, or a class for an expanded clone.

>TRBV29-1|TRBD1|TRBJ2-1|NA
CSVQAAEGQGDNEQFF
TGCAGCGTCCAGGCCGCGGAGGGACAGGGCGACAATGAGCAGTTCTTC
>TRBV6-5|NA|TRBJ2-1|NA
CASSLTSGIYNEQFF
TGTGCCAGCAGTTTAACCTCAGGGATTTACAATGAGCAGTTCTTC
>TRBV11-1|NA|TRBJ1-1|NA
CASSLLPGFEGNTEAFF
TGTGCCAGCAGCTTACTCCCAGGGTTCGAGGGGAACACTGAAGCTTTCTTT
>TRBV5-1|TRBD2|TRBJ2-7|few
CASSSGTSGDEQYF
TGCGCCAGCAGCTCCGGGACTAGCGGGGACGAGCAGTACTTC
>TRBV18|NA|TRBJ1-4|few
CASSPRMYREVGLFF
TGTGCCAGCTCACCACGGATGTATCGGGAGGTGGGACTGTTTTTT
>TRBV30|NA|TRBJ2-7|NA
CASHGRSYEQYF
TGTGCCTCCCACGGACGCTCCTACGAGCAGTACTTC
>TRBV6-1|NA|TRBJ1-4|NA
CASSERYSSSSANEKLFF
TGTGCCAGCAGTGAACGGTACAGCTCTTCCTCGGCTAATGAAAAACTGTTTTTT
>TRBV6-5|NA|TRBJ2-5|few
CASRRDKTQYF
TGTGCCAGCAGAAGAGACAAGACCCAGTACTTC
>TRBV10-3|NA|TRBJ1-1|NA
CAVSETQGYTEAFF
TGTGCCGTCAGTGAAACACAGGGCTACACTGAAGCTTTCTTT
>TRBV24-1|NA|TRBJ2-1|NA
CATSDLEVGNEQFF
TGTGCCACCAGTGATTTGGAGGTCGGCAATGAGCAGTTCTTC
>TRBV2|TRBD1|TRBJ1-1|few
CASRGTDANTEAFF
TGTGCCAGCAGGGGGACAGACGCGAACACTGAAGCTTTCTTT
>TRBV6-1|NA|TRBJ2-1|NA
CASSDFYEQFF
TGTGCCAGCAGTGACTTCTATGAGCAGTTCTTC
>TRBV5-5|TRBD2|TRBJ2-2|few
CASSWTSGGDTGELFF
TGTGCCAGCAGCTGGACAAGCGGGGGGGACACCGGGGAGCTGTTTTTT
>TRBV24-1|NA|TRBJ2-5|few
CATNPGGREETQYF
TGTGCCACCAACCCCGGGGGACGGGAGGAGACCCAGTACTTC
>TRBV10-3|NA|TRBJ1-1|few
CATKVGLEQMNTEAFF
TGTGCCACCAAAGTGGGGCTTGAGCAAATGAACACTGAAGCCTTCTTT
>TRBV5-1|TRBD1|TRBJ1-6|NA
CASSLTGEAYNSPLHF
TGCGCCAGCAGCTTAACAGGGGAAGCCTATAATTCACCCCTCCACTTT
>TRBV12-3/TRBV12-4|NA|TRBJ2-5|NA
CASSLGIRDGQETQYF
TGTGCCAGCAGTTTAGGGATCCGGGACGGACAAGAGACCCAGTACTTC
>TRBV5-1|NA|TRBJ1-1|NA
CASSLTDRNTEAFF
TGCGCCAGCAGCTTGACGGACAGGAACACTGAAGCTTTCTTT
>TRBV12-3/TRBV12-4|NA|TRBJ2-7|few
CASRGGTASYEQYF
TGTGCCAGCAGAGGAGGGACAGCAAGCTACGAGCAGTACTTC
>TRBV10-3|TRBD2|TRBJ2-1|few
CAISEGRSGKSSYNEQFF
TGTGCCATCAGTGAAGGACGTAGCGGGAAGTCATCGTACAATGAGCAGTTCTTC
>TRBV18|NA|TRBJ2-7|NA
CASSPGISKFGQYF
TGTGCCAGCTCACCAGGGATTTCTAAGTTCGGGCAGTACTTC
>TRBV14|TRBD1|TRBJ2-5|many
CASSPRWGTGETQYF
TGTGCCAGCAGCCCCCGCTGGGGGACAGGGGAGACCCAGTACTTC
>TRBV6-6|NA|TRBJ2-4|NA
CASSGRGVDKNIQYF
TGTGCCAGCAGTGGTCGTGGGGTAGACAAAAACATTCAGTACTTC
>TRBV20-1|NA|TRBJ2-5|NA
CSARDGGGYETQYF
TGCAGTGCTAGAGATGGCGGGGGCTACGAGACCCAGTACTTC
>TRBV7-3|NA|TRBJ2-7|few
CASIFLGAYEQYF
TGTGCCAGCATTTTTTTAGGGGCCTACGAGCAGTACTTC
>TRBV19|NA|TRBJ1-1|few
CASSMWGRDTEAFF
TGTGCCAGTAGTATGTGGGGTCGAGATACTGAAGCTTTCTTT
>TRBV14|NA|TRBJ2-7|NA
CASSPLLTGSYEQYF
TGTGCCAGCAGCCCACTTCTCACAGGGTCCTACGAGCAGTACTTC
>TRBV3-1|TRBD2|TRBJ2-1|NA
CASSQREGPYNEQFF
TGTGCCAGCAGCCAGCGGGAGGGTCCCTACAATGAGCAGTTCTTC
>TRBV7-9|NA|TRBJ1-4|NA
CASSLDAEKLFF
TGTGCCAGCAGCTTAGATGCGGAAAAACTGTTTTTT
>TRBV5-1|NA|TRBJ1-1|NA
CASSLMGPNTEAFF
TGCGCCAGCAGCTTGATGGGGCCGAACACTGAAGCTTTCTTT
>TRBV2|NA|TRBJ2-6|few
CASKAPGANVLTF
TGTGCCAGCAAGGCTCCTGGGGCCAACGTCCTGACTTTC
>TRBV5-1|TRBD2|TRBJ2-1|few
CASSITSGGAYNEQFF
TGCGCCAGCAGCATTACTAGCGGGGGGGCCTACAATGAGCAGTTCTTC
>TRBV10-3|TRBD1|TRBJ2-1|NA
CAISEGLGGSRDEQFF
TGTGCCATCAGTGAGGGTTTAGGGGGCTCTAGGGATGAGCAGTTCTTC
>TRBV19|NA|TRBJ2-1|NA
CASMRDGYNEQFF
TGTGCCAGTATGAGGGACGGTTACAATGAGCAGTTCTTC
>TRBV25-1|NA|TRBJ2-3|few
CASSEWELEDRTDTQYF
TGTGCCAGCAGTGAATGGGAGTTGGAGGATCGCACAGATACGCAGTATTTT
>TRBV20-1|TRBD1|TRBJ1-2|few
CSARGDRANYGYTF
TGCAGTGCTAGGGGGGACAGGGCGAACTATGGCTACACCTTC
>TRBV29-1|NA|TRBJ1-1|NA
CSVEDETKFRAFF
TGCAGCGTTGAAGATGAGACCAAGTTTAGAGCTTTCTTT
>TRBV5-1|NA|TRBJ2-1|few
CASSLGGDGNEQFF
TGCGCCAGCAGCTTGGGCGGGGACGGCAATGAGCAGTTCTTC
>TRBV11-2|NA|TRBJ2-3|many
CASSFSDRTDTQYF
TGTGCCAGCAGCTTTTCCGACCGCACAGATACGCAGTATTTT